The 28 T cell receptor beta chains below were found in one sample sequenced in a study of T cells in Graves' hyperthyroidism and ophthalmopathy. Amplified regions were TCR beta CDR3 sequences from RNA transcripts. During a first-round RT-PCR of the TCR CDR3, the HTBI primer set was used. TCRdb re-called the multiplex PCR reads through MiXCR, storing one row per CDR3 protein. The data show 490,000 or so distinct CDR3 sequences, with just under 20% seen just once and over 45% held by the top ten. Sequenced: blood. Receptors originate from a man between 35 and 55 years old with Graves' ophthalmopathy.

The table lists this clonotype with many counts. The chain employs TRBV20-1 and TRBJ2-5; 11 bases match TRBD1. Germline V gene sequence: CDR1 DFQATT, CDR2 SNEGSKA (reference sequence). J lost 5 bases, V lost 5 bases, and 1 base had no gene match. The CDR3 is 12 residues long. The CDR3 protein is CSAWTGGETQYF. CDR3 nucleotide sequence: TGCAGTGCTTGGACAGGGGGCGAGACCCAGTACTTC.

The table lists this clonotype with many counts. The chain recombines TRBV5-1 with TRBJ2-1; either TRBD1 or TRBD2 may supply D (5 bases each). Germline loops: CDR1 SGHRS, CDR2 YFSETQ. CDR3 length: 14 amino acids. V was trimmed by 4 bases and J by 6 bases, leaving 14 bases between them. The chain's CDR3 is CASSPGTHINEQFF. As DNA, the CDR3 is TGCGCCAGCAGCCCCGGGACCCATATCAATGAGCAGTTCTTC.

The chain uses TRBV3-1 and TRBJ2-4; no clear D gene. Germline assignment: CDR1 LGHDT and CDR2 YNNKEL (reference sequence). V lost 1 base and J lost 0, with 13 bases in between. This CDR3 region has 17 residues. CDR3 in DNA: TGTGCCAGCAGCCAAGGACTCGGCCAACTAGCCAAAAACATTCAGTACTTC. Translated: CASSQGLGQLAKNIQYF.

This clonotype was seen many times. CDR3 nucleotide sequence: TGTGCCAGCTTGACTAGCGGACTTTACAATGAGCAGTTCTTC. Protein sequence: CASLTSGLYNEQFF. The chain has TRBV2 and TRBJ2-1; 9 bases map to TRBD2. CDR3 size: 14 residues. The V and J ends lost 8 bases and 4 bases, in that order; junction bases with no gene match: 6. In germline, CDR1 is SNHLY, CDR2 FYNNEI.

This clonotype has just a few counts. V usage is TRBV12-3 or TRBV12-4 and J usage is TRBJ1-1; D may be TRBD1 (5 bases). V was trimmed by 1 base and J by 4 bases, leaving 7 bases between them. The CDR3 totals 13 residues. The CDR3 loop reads CASSLGTFTEAFF. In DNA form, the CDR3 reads TGTGCCAGCAGTTTAGGGACATTCACTGAAGCTTTCTTT.

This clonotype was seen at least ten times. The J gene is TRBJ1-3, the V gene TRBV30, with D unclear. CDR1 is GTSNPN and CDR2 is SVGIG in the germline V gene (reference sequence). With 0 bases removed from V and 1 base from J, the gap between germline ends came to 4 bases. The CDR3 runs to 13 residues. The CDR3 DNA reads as TGTGCCTGGAGTGTCCTGTCTGGAAACACCATATATTTT. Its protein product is CAWSVLSGNTIYF. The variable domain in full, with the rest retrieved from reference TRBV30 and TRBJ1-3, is SQTIHQWPATLVQPVGSPLSLECTVEGTSNPNLYWYRQAAGRGLQLLFYSVGIGQISSEVPQNLSASRPQDRQFILSSKKLLLSDSGFYLCAWSVLSGNTIYFGEGSWLTVV.

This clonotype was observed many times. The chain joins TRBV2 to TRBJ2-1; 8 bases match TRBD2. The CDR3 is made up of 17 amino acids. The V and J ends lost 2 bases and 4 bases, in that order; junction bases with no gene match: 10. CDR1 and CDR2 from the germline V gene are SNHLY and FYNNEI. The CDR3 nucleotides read TGTGCCAGCAGTGAATATGGGCTGGGACTAGGATACAATGAGCAGTTCTTC. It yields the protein CASSEYGLGLGYNEQFF.

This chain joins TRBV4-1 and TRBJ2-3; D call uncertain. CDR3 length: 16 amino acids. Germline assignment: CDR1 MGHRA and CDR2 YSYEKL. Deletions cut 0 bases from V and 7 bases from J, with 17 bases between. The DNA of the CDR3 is TGCGCCAGCAGCCAAGAAGGCGGTTTTACGCCGTATACGCAGTATTTT. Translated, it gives CASSQEGGFTPYTQYF.

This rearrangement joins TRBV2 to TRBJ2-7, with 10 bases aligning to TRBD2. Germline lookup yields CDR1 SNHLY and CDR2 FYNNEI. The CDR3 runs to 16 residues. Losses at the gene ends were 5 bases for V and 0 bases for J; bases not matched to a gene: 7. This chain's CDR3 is CASSLAGERASYEQYF. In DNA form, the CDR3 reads TGTGCCAGCAGTCTAGCGGGGGAGAGGGCCTCCTACGAGCAGTACTTC.

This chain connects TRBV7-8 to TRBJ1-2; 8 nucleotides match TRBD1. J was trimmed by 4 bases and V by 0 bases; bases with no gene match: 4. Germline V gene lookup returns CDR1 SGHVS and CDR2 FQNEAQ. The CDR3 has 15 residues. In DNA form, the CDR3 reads TGTGCCAGCAGCTTAGCCCGACAGGGGCTCTATGGCTACACCTTC. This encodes CASSLARQGLYGYTF.

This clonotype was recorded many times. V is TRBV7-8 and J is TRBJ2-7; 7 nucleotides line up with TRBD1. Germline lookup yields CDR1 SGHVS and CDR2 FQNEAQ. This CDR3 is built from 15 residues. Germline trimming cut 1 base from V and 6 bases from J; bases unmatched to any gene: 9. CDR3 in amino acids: CASSLVGIGGGEQYF. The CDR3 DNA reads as TGTGCCAGCAGCTTAGTGGGTATAGGGGGCGGCGAGCAGTACTTC.

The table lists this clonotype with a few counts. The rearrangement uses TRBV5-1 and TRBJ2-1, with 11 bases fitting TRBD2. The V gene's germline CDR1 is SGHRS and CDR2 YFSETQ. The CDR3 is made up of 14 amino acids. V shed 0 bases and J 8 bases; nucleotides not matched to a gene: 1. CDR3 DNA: TGCGCCAGCAGCTTGGTAGCGGGGGGGTATGAGCAGTTCTTC. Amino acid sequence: CASSLVAGGYEQFF. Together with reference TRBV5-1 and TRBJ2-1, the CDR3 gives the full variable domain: KAGVTQTPRYLIKTRGQQVTLSCSPISGHRSVSWYQQTPGQGLQFLFEYFSETQRNKGNFPGRFSGRQFSNSRSEMNVSTLELGDSALYLCASSLVAGGYEQFFGPGTRLTVL.

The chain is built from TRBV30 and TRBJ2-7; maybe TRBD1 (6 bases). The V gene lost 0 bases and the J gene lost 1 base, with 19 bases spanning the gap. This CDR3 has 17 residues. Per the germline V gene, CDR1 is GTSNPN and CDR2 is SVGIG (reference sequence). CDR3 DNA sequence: TGTGCCTGGAGTGTACGGTATCGTTCAGGGGCTTCCTACGAGCAGTACTTC. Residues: CAWSVRYRSGASYEQYF.

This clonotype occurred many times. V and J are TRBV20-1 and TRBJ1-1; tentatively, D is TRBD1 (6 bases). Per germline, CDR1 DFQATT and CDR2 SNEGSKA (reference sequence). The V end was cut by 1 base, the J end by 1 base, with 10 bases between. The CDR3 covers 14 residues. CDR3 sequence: CSARGGQWNTEAFF. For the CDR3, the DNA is TGCAGTGCTAGAGGCGGACAGTGGAACACTGAAGCTTTCTTT.

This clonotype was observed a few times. This CDR3 is CASTRTGGNQPQHF. In nucleotides, the CDR3 is TGTGCCAGCACCCGGACAGGGGGGAATCAGCCCCAGCATTTT. This chain connects TRBV6-1 to TRBJ1-5, with 10 bases fitting TRBD1. CDR3 size: 14 residues. J lost 4 bases, V lost 7 bases, and 4 bases had no gene match. Germline V gene sequence: CDR1 MNHNS, CDR2 SASEGT.

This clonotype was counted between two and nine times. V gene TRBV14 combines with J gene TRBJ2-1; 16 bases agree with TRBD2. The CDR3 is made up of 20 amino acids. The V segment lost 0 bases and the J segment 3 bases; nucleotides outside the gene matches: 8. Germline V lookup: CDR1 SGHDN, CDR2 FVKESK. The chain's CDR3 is CASSQEPGLAGGPLYNEQFF. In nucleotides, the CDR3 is TGTGCCAGCAGCCAAGAGCCGGGACTAGCGGGAGGGCCGCTCTACAATGAGCAGTTCTTC. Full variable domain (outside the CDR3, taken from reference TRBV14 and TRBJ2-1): EAGVTQFPSHSVIEKGQTVTLRCDPISGHDNLYWYRRVMGKEIKFLLHFVKESKQDESGMPNNRFLAERTGGTYSTLKVQPAELEDSGVYFCASSQEPGLAGGPLYNEQFFGPGTRLTVL.

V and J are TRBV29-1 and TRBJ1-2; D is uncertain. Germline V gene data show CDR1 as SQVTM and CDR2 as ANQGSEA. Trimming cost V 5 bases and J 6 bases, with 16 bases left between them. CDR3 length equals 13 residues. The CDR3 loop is CSVYSKETDGYTF. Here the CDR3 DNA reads TGCAGCGTTTACTCCAAGGAGACTGATGGCTACACCTTC.

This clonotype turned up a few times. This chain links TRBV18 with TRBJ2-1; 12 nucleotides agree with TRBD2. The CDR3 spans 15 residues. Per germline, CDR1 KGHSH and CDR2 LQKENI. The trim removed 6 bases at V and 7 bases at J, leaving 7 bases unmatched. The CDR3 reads CASSPTSGGFNEQFF. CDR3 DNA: TGTGCCAGCTCGCCAACTAGCGGGGGGTTTAATGAGCAGTTCTTC. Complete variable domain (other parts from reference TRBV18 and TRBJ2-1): NAGVMQNPRHLVRRRGQEARLRCSPMKGHSHVYWYRQLPEEGLKFMVYLQKENIIDESGMPKERFSAEFPKEGPSILRIQQVVRGDSAAYFCASSPTSGGFNEQFFGPGTRLTVL.

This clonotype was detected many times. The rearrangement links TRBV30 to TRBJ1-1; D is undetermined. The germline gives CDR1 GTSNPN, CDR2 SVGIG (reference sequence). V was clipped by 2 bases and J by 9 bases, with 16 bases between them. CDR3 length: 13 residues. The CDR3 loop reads CAWSPTLKVKAFF. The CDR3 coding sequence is TGTGCCTGGAGTCCAACCCTCAAAGTCAAAGCTTTCTTT.

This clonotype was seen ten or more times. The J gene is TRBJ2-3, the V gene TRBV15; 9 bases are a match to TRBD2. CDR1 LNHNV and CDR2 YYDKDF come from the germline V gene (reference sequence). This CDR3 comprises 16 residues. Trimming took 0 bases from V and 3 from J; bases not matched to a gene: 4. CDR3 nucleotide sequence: TGTGCCACCAGCAGAGATCCTAGCGGGGCTACAGATACGCAGTATTTT. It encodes CATSRDPSGATDTQYF. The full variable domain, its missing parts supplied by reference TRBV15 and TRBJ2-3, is DAMVIQNPRYQVTQFGKPVTLSCSQTLNHNVMYWYQQKSSQAPKLLFHYYDKDFNNEADTPDNFQSRRPNTSFCFLDIRSPGLGDTAMYLCATSRDPSGATDTQYFGPGTRLTVL.

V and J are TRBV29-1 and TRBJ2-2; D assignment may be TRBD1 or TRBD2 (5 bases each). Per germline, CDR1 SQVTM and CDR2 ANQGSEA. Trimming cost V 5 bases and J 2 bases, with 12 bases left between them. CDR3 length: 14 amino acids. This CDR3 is CSVPGTVNTGELFF. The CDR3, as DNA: TGCAGCGTTCCTGGGACGGTTAACACCGGGGAGCTGTTTTTT.

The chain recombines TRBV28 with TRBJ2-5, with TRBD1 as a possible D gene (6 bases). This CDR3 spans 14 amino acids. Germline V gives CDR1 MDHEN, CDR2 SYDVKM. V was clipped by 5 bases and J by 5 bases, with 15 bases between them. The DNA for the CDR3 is TGTGCCAGCAGTCGGGACATAAAGGTGGAGACCCAGTACTTC. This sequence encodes CASSRDIKVETQYF.

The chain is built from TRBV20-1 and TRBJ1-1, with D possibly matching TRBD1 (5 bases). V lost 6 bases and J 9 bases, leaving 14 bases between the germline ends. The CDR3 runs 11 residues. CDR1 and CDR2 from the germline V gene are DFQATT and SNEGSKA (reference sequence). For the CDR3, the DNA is TGCAGTGCCCCCTGGCAGGGCAAAGCTTTCTTT. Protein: CSAPWQGKAFF.

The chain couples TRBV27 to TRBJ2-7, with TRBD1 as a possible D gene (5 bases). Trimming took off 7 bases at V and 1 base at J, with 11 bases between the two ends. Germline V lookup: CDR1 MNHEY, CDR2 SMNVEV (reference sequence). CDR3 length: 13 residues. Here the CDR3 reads CASKGYLSYEQYF. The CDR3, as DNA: TGTGCCAGCAAGGGGTATCTTTCCTACGAGCAGTACTTC.

CDR3 sequence (DNA): TGTGCCTGGACTGTGGGGACCTCTGGAAACACCATATATTTT. This translates into CAWTVGTSGNTIYF. V and J are TRBV30 and TRBJ1-3; D might be TRBD1 (5 bases). V lost 4 bases to trimming and J lost 0 bases, with 10 bases between them. Germline V gene lookup returns CDR1 GTSNPN and CDR2 SVGIG (reference sequence). The CDR3 has 14 residues.

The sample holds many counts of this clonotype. The CDR3 is CASSGTGRVGYGYTF. In nucleotides, the CDR3 is TGTGCCAGCAGCGGGACAGGGAGGGTCGGCTATGGCTACACCTTC. The rearrangement joins TRBV9 to TRBJ1-2, with TRBD1 matching over 8 bases. Looked up from germline, CDR1 is SGDLS and CDR2 is YYNGEE. The V gene end was trimmed by 3 bases and the J gene end by 4 bases; junction bases not matched to a gene: 8. The CDR3 consists of 15 residues.

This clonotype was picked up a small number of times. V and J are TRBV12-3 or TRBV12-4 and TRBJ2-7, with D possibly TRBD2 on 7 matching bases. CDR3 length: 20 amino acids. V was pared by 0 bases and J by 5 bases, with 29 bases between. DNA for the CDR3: TGTGCCAGCAGTTTAGCAATCGGCAGGGGAAGGGCGGGAGATTCCCACGAGCAGTACTTC. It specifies CASSLAIGRGRAGDSHEQYF.

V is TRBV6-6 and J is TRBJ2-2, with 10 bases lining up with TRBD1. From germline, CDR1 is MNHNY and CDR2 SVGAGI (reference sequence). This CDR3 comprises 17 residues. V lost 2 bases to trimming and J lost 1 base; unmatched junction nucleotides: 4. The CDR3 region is CASSYVGQGKNTGELFF. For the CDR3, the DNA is TGTGCCAGCAGTTACGTGGGACAGGGGAAGAACACCGGGGAGCTGTTTTTT.